This TCR beta chain is drawn from a study of blood T cell repertoires in COVID-19. On the study more broadly: Acute and convalescent COVID-19 specimens originated in the United States, Italy and Spain. T cells, B-cell-depleted T cells, or PBMCs provided the cDNA or gDNA that served as material.

Living in 24 US areas, the participants were between roughly 18 and 95 years of age. Germline V CDR1 and CDR2: SEHNR, FQNEAQ (reference sequence). Trimming removed 3 bases from V and 0 bases from J; junction bases left unmatched: 10. The CDR3 is 18 amino acids. Original data processing: Reference gene primer amplification yielded estimated nucleated cell counts. The protocol was immunoSEQ multiplex PCR, while the TCRdb copy is restricted to in-frame clones and leaves out a portion. Clone size and the V and J calls come from that table; the DNA yielded D and trimming. The profile shows 250,000 or so clones, 88% of them singletons.

This chain uses TRBV7-9 with TRBJ1-5; 8 nucleotides agree with TRBD1. Sequencing was carried out using PBMCs or T cells enriched from blood (not recorded which). This clonotype originated in a woman in her thirties who had been exposed to COVID-19. CDR3 DNA: TGTGCCAGCAGCTTTACACAGGGGGGGAGGCATAGCAATCAGCCCCAGCATTTT. Its translation is CASSFTQGGRHSNQPQHF.